The rows below give T cell receptor beta chains drawn from one sample of a study of blood T cell repertoires in COVID-19. Assay used: immunoSEQ multiplex PCR; TCRdb lists only in-frame clones, some missing. The sample includes about 120,000 clones, around 78% seen only once; the top ten take 2.3%. Sequenced material: peripheral blood. The receptors shown here come from an older man with acute or convalescent COVID-19. Both conserved end residues are part of each CDR3. The D gene is left open where the match is weak. Clone size is stated in some rows and not others, as once, few, many or a class when expanded.

v_call	d_call	j_call	cdr3_length	clone_size	cdr3_nt	cdr3_aa
TRBV5-5	TRBD1	TRBJ1-1	17	.	TGTGCCAGCAGCTTCCTGGACAGGGGAAGAGGGAACACTGAAGCTTTCTTT	CASSFLDRGRGNTEAFF
TRBV10-3	.	TRBJ1-1	15	.	TGTGCCATCAGTGTCCTTGGAGGGTTGAACACTGAAGCTTTCTTT	CAISVLGGLNTEAFF
TRBV4-1	.	TRBJ1-2	17	.	TGCGCCAGCAGCCAAGAATGGGGGAGGGGGACTAACTATGGCTACACCTTC	CASSQEWGRGTNYGYTF
TRBV19	.	TRBJ1-6	16	.	TGTGCCAGTAGTAGAACACAGGGAATCGGGAATTCACCCCTCCACTTT	CASSRTQGIGNSPLHF
TRBV3-1/TRBV3-2	.	TRBJ2-1	13	few	TGTGCCAGCGGACAGACACTTATACATGAGCAGTTCTTC	CASGQTLIHEQFF
TRBV6-5	.	TRBJ2-1	13	.	TGTGCCAGCAGTCCTAGTAAATACAATGAGCAGTTCTTC	CASSPSKYNEQFF
TRBV2	TRBD1	TRBJ2-1	16	.	TGTGCCAGCAGCCCGACGGGACAGGGGGCCGACAATGAGCAGTTCTTC	CASSPTGQGADNEQFF
TRBV5-1	TRBD2	TRBJ2-3	15	.	TGCGCCAGCAGCCGAGCGGGGGACCGGACAGATACGCAGTATTTT	CASSRAGDRTDTQYF
TRBV19	.	TRBJ2-5	13	.	TGTGCCAGTAGTATAATGAGCCAAGAGACCCAGTACTTC	CASSIMSQETQYF
TRBV6-2/TRBV6-3	TRBD1	TRBJ2-7	16	few	TGTGCCAGCAGTTACCCCCCGACAGGGGACTCTTCCGAGCAGTACTTC	CASSYPPTGDSSEQYF
TRBV19	.	TRBJ1-1	13	.	TGTGCCAGTAGTTTCTTCGGGGAAGTTGAAGCTTTCTTT	CASSFFGEVEAFF
TRBV7-9	TRBD1	TRBJ1-4	15	.	TGTGCCAGCAGCGGGTCGGACAGGAATAATGAAAAACTGTTTTTT	CASSGSDRNNEKLFF
TRBV27	.	TRBJ1-5	18	.	TGTGCCAGCAGATTATGGGGGACATCTACCCAAGGGAATCAGCCCCAGCATTTT	CASRLWGTSTQGNQPQHF
TRBV3-1/TRBV3-2	.	TRBJ1-6	13	.	TGTGCCAGCAGCCAAGAAGGATGGAGCGGTGTACACTTT	CASSQEGWSGVHF
TRBV4-2	.	TRBJ2-5	15	.	TGTGCCAGCAGCCAAGATCGTGGGGCCCAAGAGACCCAGTACTTC	CASSQDRGAQETQYF
TRBV18	.	TRBJ1-1	14	.	TGTGCCAGCTCACCAAATCAGGGGAACACTGAAGCTTTCTTT	CASSPNQGNTEAFF
TRBV18	TRBD2	TRBJ2-3	16	.	TGTGCCAGCTCACTTACGACTAGCCCCCGCACAGATACGCAGTATTTT	CASSLTTSPRTDTQYF
TRBV7-8	.	TRBJ2-7	12	.	TGTGCCAGCAGCTTAGTAACAAACGAGCAGTACTTC	CASSLVTNEQYF
TRBV11-3	TRBD1	TRBJ2-2	16	.	TGTGCCAGCAGCCTTCTAGGACAGGGTGGACCCGGGGAGCTGTTTTTT	CASSLLGQGGPGELFF
TRBV6-2/TRBV6-3	.	TRBJ1-5	16	.	TGTGCCAGCAGTTACTTTTTACAGACTAGTAATCAGCCCCAGCATTTT	CASSYFLQTSNQPQHF
TRBV6-5	.	TRBJ2-5	13	few	TGTGCCAGCAGCAGAGACAGAGAAGAGACCCAGTACTTC	CASSRDREETQYF
TRBV27	TRBD1	TRBJ1-2	19	.	TGTGCCAGCAGCCACCTCCCGGGACAGGGACCCGATTACTACTATGGCTACACCTTC	CASSHLPGQGPDYYYGYTF
TRBV19	TRBD2	TRBJ2-7	16	.	TGTGCCAGTAGTATAGGTCGACTAGCGGGGCTCTACGAGCAGTACTTC	CASSIGRLAGLYEQYF
TRBV5-4	TRBD1	TRBJ1-2	13	.	TGTGCCAGCAGCCCGGACAGGGGTCATGGCTACACCTTC	CASSPDRGHGYTF
TRBV6-5	TRBD1	TRBJ1-6	14	.	TGTGCCAGCAGTTATGGCGGGACAGGGTCACCCCTCCACTTT	CASSYGGTGSPLHF
TRBV4-3	TRBD1	TRBJ1-2	14	.	TGCGCCAGCAGCGTCGGACAGGGGAACTATGGCTACACCTTC	CASSVGQGNYGYTF
TRBV6-5	TRBD1	TRBJ1-2	16	few	TGTGCCAGCAGTTACGGACCCCGGGACAGGGGTAAATACTACACCTTC	CASSYGPRDRGKYYTF
TRBV5-6	TRBD1	TRBJ2-1	16	.	TGTGCCAGCAGCTTGCCGGGGGACAGGGGGCCCGAAGAGCAGTTCTTC	CASSLPGDRGPEEQFF
TRBV6-1	TRBD1	TRBJ1-3	17	.	TGTGCCAGCAGTGAAGTATGGACAGGGGTAACTGGAAACACCATATATTTT	CASSEVWTGVTGNTIYF
TRBV4-3	.	TRBJ2-2	15	.	TGCGCCAGCAGCCAAGATTTCGGGGTTCCAGGGGAGCTGTTTTTT	CASSQDFGVPGELFF
TRBV7-8	.	TRBJ2-7	15	.	TGTGCCAGCAGCTTATGGGGAGAGGCGCACTACGAGCAGTACTTC	CASSLWGEAHYEQYF
TRBV4-2	.	TRBJ1-4	16	.	TGTGCCAGCAGCCAAGGGAGGCGCACTCGAGGAGAAAAACTGTTTTTT	CASSQGRRTRGEKLFF
TRBV4-3	TRBD2	TRBJ2-1	13	.	TGCGCCAGCAGCCAAGAAGCGGGAGTTGAGCAGTTCTTC	CASSQEAGVEQFF
TRBV4-1	.	TRBJ2-7	13	once	TGCGCCAGCAGCCAAGATGTCTTTTACGAGCAGTACTTC	CASSQDVFYEQYF
TRBV11-3	.	TRBJ1-1	13	.	TGTGCCAGCAGCAGACGTAAGGGGGCTGAAGCTTTCTTT	CASSRRKGAEAFF
TRBV11-3	.	TRBJ2-6	15	.	TGTGCCAGCAGCTTACGGAGCTCTGGGGCCAACGTCCTGACTTTC	CASSLRSSGANVLTF
TRBV11-3	TRBD1	TRBJ2-7	15	once	TGTGCCAGCAGCCCTCATTCCGGGACAGGGGCCGAGCAGTACTTC	CASSPHSGTGAEQYF
TRBV7-2	.	TRBJ1-2	14	.	TGTGCCAGCAGCTACGGGACACCTAACTATGGCTACACCTTC	CASSYGTPNYGYTF